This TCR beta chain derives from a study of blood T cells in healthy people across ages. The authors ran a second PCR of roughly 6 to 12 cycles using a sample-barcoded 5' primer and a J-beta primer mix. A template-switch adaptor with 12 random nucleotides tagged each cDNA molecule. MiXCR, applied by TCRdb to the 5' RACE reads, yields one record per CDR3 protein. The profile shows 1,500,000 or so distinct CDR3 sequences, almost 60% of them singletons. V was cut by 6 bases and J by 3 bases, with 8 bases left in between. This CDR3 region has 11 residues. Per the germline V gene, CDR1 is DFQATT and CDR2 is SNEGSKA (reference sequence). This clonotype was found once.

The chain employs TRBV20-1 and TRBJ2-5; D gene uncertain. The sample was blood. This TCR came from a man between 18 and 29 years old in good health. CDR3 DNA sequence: TGCAGTGCCTACAGAGAAGAGACCCAGTACTTC. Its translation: CSAYREETQYF.